One T cell receptor beta chain is described in this entry. This sample is part of a study of neurological immune-mediated disorders. This CDR3 has 14 amino acids. The J segment lost 0 bases and the V segment lost 6 bases, leaving 4 bases of the junction unmatched. CDR1 is MNHNS, CDR2 SASEGT, per germline. One entry per CDR3 protein, called by TCRdb with MiXCR from the 5' RACE reads. The sample includes under 75,000 distinct CDR3 sequences, 2.5% to 3.5% seen only once; the top ten take more than 4.5%. V gene TRBV6-1 combines with J gene TRBJ2-7, with TRBD1 matching 8 bases. The TCR originated in a woman in her 50s with multiple sclerosis. The sequenced sample consisted of PBMCs. CDR3 nucleotide sequence: TGTGCCAGCAGCAGGGGGCGGAGCTCCTACGAGCAGTACTTC. Amino acids: CASSRGRSSYEQYF.